Sequencing of this T cell receptor beta chain was carried out in a study of T cell repertoires in cytomegalovirus infection. Study-wide findings and caveats: HLA-C-restricted CMV-specific TCR beta clonotypes prevailed in the ex vivo response.

In TCRdb, the reads were re-called with MiXCR into one record per CDR3 protein. The data hold some 150,000 distinct CDR3 sequences, with about 20% observed a single time. As concerns this clonotype: Its antigen remains unknown.

Trimming removed 6 bases from V and 1 base from J; junction bases left unmatched: 9. The CDR3 sequence is 16 residues long. Sequencing was performed on PBMCs. The chain links TRBV12-3 or TRBV12-4 to TRBJ2-3, with 8 bases identical to TRBD1. This clonotype was obtained from a human donor in good health (CMV status not recorded). Some clones in this sample may be carry-over from other donors' samples. The CDR3 region is CASSMSGQGGTDTQYF. For the CDR3, the DNA is TGTGCCAGCAGCATGTCCGGACAGGGAGGCACAGATACGCAGTATTTT.